The next 6 T cell receptor beta chains were all read from a single sample in a study of T cell changes during pregnancy in multiple sclerosis. Method: immunoSEQ multiplex PCR; TCRdb's copy keeps in-frame clones and lacks some. Of about 98,000 clones listed, about 92% are singletons. The material was peripheral blood, obtained after pregnancy. These receptors were taken from a female donor in good health, enrolled as a control in a pregnancy study.

The chain employs TRBV5-1 and TRBJ1-1, with TRBD1 identical over 9 bases. CDR1 and CDR2 from the germline V gene are SGHRS and YFSETQ. V lost 4 bases to trimming and J lost 6 bases; unmatched junction nucleotides: 7. The CDR3 extends over 14 amino acids. The CDR3 DNA is TGCGCCAGCAGCCATAGGGACAGGGTTCCTGAAGCTTTCTTT. This encodes CASSHRDRVPEAFF.

The V call is TRBV19, the J call TRBJ1-1; tentatively, D is TRBD1 (5 bases). V was cut by 9 bases and J by 5 bases, with 25 bases left in between. The CDR3 covers 16 residues. Looked up from germline, CDR1 is LNHDA and CDR2 is SQIVND (reference sequence). CDR3 sequence (DNA): TGTGCCAGCAGACGCCTGGAGAAGGGACTCGGGACTGAAGCTTTCTTT. Amino acid sequence: CASRRLEKGLGTEAFF.

The CDR3 loop is CASSLIGRTNSPLHF. CDR3 nucleotides: TGTGCCAGCAGCTTAATAGGGAGGACTAATTCACCCCTCCACTTT. The chain employs TRBV7-2 and TRBJ1-6; D unclear. The CDR3 has 15 amino acids. Trimming shortened V by 2 bases and J by 6 bases, and 11 bases separated the two germline ends. The germline CDR1 and CDR2 sequences are SGHTA and FQGNSA.

This chain joins TRBV6-5 and TRBJ2-3; TRBD1 matches 10 bases. From germline, CDR1 is MNHEY and CDR2 SVGAGI. Losses at the gene ends were 2 bases for V and 6 bases for J; bases not matched to a gene: 5. The CDR3 consists of 15 residues. CDR3 residues: CASSYHDRGLDTQYF. CDR3 DNA: TGTGCCAGCAGTTACCACGACAGGGGGCTCGATACGCAGTATTTT.

The J gene is TRBJ2-1, the V gene TRBV5-1; TRBD2 matches at 7 bases. The germline CDR1 and CDR2 sequences are SGHRS and YFSETQ. J lost 3 bases, V lost 4 bases, and 16 bases had no gene match. The CDR3 is 18 residues long. For the CDR3, the DNA is TGCGCCAGCAGCACTCCTCAGGGACCGGGACTATTCTACAATGAGCAGTTCTTC. Its translation is CASSTPQGPGLFYNEQFF.

The gene calls are TRBV7-9 and TRBJ1-2, with 8 bases that match TRBD1. V gave up 1 base and J gave up 4 bases; unmatched junction bases: 5. This CDR3 comprises 15 residues. Germline CDR1 is SEHNR and CDR2 is FQNEAQ (reference sequence). CDR3 loop: CASSLESGGGYGYTF. In DNA, the CDR3 is TGTGCCAGCAGCTTAGAATCAGGGGGCGGCTATGGCTACACCTTC.